Listed here are 4 T cell receptor beta chains from one sample, sequenced in a study of cytomegalovirus exposure and HLA in healthy donors. Vbeta (60) and Jbeta (13) primers were used in the PCR. This table comes from immunoSEQ multiplex PCR, and its TCRdb copy is limited to in-frame clones, with some not included. The sample table includes approximately 45,000 clones. Sequencing used PBMCs. The receptors were sampled from a male donor in good health and CMV-seronegative.

The J gene is TRBJ2-7, the V gene TRBV7-9; the D gene is possibly TRBD1 (5 bases). The germline V and J ends were trimmed by 5 bases and 3 bases, with 11 bases remaining between them. The length of the CDR3 is 13 residues. Germline CDR1 SEHNR, CDR2 FQNEAQ (reference sequence). The CDR3 sequence is CASSPRQSYEQYF. The CDR3 bases are TGTGCCAGCAGCCCTCGACAGAGCTACGAGCAGTACTTC. The full variable domain, with the rest looked up from reference TRBV7-9 and TRBJ2-7, is DTGVSQNPRHKITKRGQNVTFRCDPISEHNRLYWYRQTLGQGPEFLTYFQNEAQLEKSRLLSDRFSAERPKGSFSTLEIQRTEQGDSAMYLCASSPRQSYEQYFGPGTRLTVT.

V gene TRBV5-1 combines with J gene TRBJ2-7, with TRBD1 identical over 12 bases. Germline CDR1 is SGHRS and CDR2 is YFSETQ. The CDR3 runs to 15 residues. V trimming: 4 bases; J trimming: 7 bases; junction bases outside the gene matches: 9. The CDR3 nucleotides are TGCGCCAGCAGCAAGGGACAGGGGGCCAGGGGGGAGCAGTACTTC. This encodes CASSKGQGARGEQYF.

The chain couples TRBV7-2 to TRBJ1-5; TRBD1 is a possible D gene (5 bases). Germline values: CDR1 SGHTA, CDR2 FQGNSA. The CDR3 consists of 12 residues. The V gene lost 3 bases and the J gene lost 10 bases, with 10 bases spanning the gap. Here the CDR3 DNA reads TGTGCCAGCAGCTTGGACACCTTTCCCCAGCATTTT. It encodes CASSLDTFPQHF.

The chain combines TRBV5-1 with TRBJ1-1; 7 bases are a match to TRBD1. This CDR3 spans 14 amino acids. V was clipped by 4 bases and J by 4 bases; unmatched bases: 7. Germline V lookup: CDR1 SGHRS, CDR2 YFSETQ. CDR3 DNA sequence: TGCGCCAGCAGCGAAGACAGGGTGGCCACTGAAGCTTTCTTT. It translates to CASSEDRVATEAFF. The full variable domain, completed using reference TRBV5-1 and TRBJ1-1, is KAGVTQTPRYLIKTRGQQVTLSCSPISGHRSVSWYQQTPGQGLQFLFEYFSETQRNKGNFPGRFSGRQFSNSRSEMNVSTLELGDSALYLCASSEDRVATEAFFGQGTRLTVV.